The clone carrying this TCR beta chain was picked up a small number of times. The antigen is not known. Preparation of the TCRbeta library used unique molecular identifiers. Using its own MiXCR run on the PCR reads, TCRdb lists one record per CDR3 protein. The data hold hundreds of thousands of distinct CDR3 sequences, with 16% observed a single time. The sample is drawn from a study of T-cell reconstitution after alpha-beta-depleted transplantation in children. Overall study findings and caveats: Hyperexpanded clones declined; after one year, newly produced T cells mostly supplied diversity. About two months after transplant, alpha-beta T cells reportedly came from several hundred expanded graft clones. After transplant, high TCRbeta diversity at day 60 in some patients arose from surviving recipient T cells and thymic progenitors.

Germline V gene data show CDR1 as DFQATT and CDR2 as SNEGSKA (reference sequence). The junction had 4 bases not matched to a gene; V was cut back by 2 bases and J by 3 bases. There are 13 residues in the CDR3. The source is a boy in the first two years of life who had a stem cell transplant for Wiskott-Aldrich syndrome, so the T cells may come from the graft donor. The sample here was PBMCs, mostly from graft donor cells, taken 360 days after TCRalphabeta/CD19-depleted stem cell transplant. The J gene is TRBJ2-7, the V gene TRBV20-1; 7 positions agree with TRBD1. DNA for the CDR3: TGCAGTGCTAGACTGACAGGGCTCTACGAGCAGTACTTC. Amino acid sequence: CSARLTGLYEQYF.